This T cell receptor beta chain was captured by sequencing in a study of OX40 agonist ivuxolimab in advanced cancers. Note on this clone: Its target is unknown.

Excluded were patients having autoimmune disease history or systemic immunosuppression. Unmatched junction bases numbered 7, after V lost 8 bases and J lost 4 bases. The CDR3 is 13 amino acids. CDR1 is MNHNY, CDR2 SVGAGI, per germline (reference sequence). Study-wide results and limits: What antigens the expanded peripheral T cells recognized was never established. Compared with CD4+, CD8+ T cells on average had more expanded clones. Both CD4+ and CD8+ T cell populations in blood had undergone clonal expansion by week 6 at 0.1 to 3.0 mg/kg.

The repertoire was sequenced with immunoSEQ multiplex PCR; TCRdb's copy has only in-frame clones and lacks some. The repertoire includes 42,000 or so clones, 84% of them detected once, and over 12% sits in the top ten. The TCR was taken from an adult with an advanced solid tumor such as melanoma, head and neck, liver or kidney cancer. The chain joins TRBV6-6 to TRBJ1-1, with TRBD1 identical over 7 bases. This sample comprised CD4+ or CD8+ T cells sorted from blood, obtained in a trial of the OX40 agonist ivuxolimab. CDR3 sequence reads: CASERQGGTEAFF. In DNA, the CDR3 is TGTGCCAGCGAGCGTCAGGGGGGCACTGAAGCTTTCTTT.